This paragraph covers one T cell receptor (beta chain) sequence. The antigen is unknown. 13 Jbeta primers and 60 Vbeta primers were used for the PCR. Measured with immunoSEQ multiplex PCR; TCRdb has only the in-frame clones, and not every one. The sample lists roughly 100,000 clones, roughly four fifths occurring once. The source of the sample is a study of cytomegalovirus exposure and HLA in healthy donors. About the study: Early release data held tens of millions of unique TCRs from HLA-typed donors. Of the donors genotyped, several hundred in all, about 81% fell in the Caucasian-associated ancestry cluster.

Per the germline V gene, CDR1 is SGHNT and CDR2 is YYREEE (reference sequence). CDR3 length: 15 residues. Trimming removed 0 bases at V and 1 base at J, with 10 bases between. Whole-study results and caveats: Beyond CMV serostatus, there was no information to go on about immune exposure. Earlier analysis looked at TCR beta V segments, and most were productive about 87% or about 30% of the time.

Sequenced input: PBMCs. The clonotype comes from a man aged 50 or older in good health and CMV-seronegative. The chain joins TRBV5-4 to TRBJ1-1, with no clear D. CDR3 DNA: TGTGCCAGCAGCTTGGACCAAGGAGAGAACACTGAAGCTTTCTTT. This gives the protein CASSLDQGENTEAFF.